This paragraph covers one TCR beta chain sequence. The CDR3 spans 13 residues. CDR1 and CDR2 (germline): SNHLY, FYNNEI. Trimming left V 4 bases short and J 5 bases short, with 8 bases between. This entry belongs to a study of blood T cell repertoires in COVID-19. As for the study in general: The samples span acute and convalescent COVID-19 from the United States, Italy and Spain. Nucleic acid was either cDNA or gDNA, and it came from T cells, B-cell-depleted T cells, or PBMCs.

As originally analysed: Cell counts per sample came from amplifying reference gene primers. Assay: immunoSEQ multiplex PCR; the TCRdb copy retains only in-frame clones and omits some. V and J calls and clone size are given by that table; D and trimming were obtained from the DNA. The data show 110,000 to 150,000 clones, around 87% seen once. The material sequenced was peripheral blood. J is TRBJ2-2 and V is TRBV2; D is unclear. The TCR sequence derives from a human donor in a cohort sampled during active COVID-19. DNA for the CDR3: TGTGCCAGCAGTGCCTTCCCGACCGGGGAGCTGTTTTTT. Translation gives CASSAFPTGELFF.